A single sample is the source of the 7 T cell receptor beta chains below, sequenced in a study of T cells expressing NK-cell markers. TCRdb re-called the 5' RACE reads, yielding one record per CDR3 amino acid sequence without DNA. This listing includes about 550,000 distinct CDR3 sequences. The sample was blood T cells: a sorted CD56 or NKG2C T cell subset, CD4+ or CD8+ T cells, or bulk PBMC T cells (not recorded which). All receptors come from a man aged 18 to 30 in good health.

The chain links TRBV2 to TRBJ2-2; TCRdb returns TRBD2, unconfirmable since there is no DNA. The CDR3 has 14 amino acids. The germline CDR1 and CDR2 sequences are SNHLY and FYNNEI. The CDR3 is CAGEAGTQTGELFF.

The V and J genes are TRBV28 and TRBJ2-3; TCRdb reports TRBD2, a call that lacks DNA to check it against. The CDR3 totals 17 residues. The germline V gene encodes CDR1 MDHEN and CDR2 SYDVKM. The CDR3 is CASSQFPTSGYTDTQYF. Full variable domain (rest looked up from reference TRBV28 and TRBJ2-3): DVKVTQSSRYLVKRTGEKVFLECVQDMDHENMFWYRQDPGLGLRLIYFSYDVKMKEKGDIPEGYSVSREKKERFSLILESASTNQTSMYLCASSQFPTSGYTDTQYFGPGTRLTVL.

The chain is built from TRBV29-1 and TRBJ2-7; TCRdb indicates TRBD1, and absent DNA this call remains unverified. The CDR3 runs 13 residues. Germline CDR1 SQVTM, CDR2 ANQGSEA. CDR3 residues: CSARTGGPYEQYF.

This rearrangement joins TRBV9 to TRBJ2-1; TCRdb's assignment of TRBD1 cannot be checked, as there is no DNA. The CDR3 runs to 15 residues. Germline loops: CDR1 SGDLS, CDR2 YYNGEE. CDR3 loop: CASSVGSAGRVEQFF.

V usage is TRBV7-2 and J usage is TRBJ2-1; without DNA, the TCRdb call of TRBD2 cannot be checked. The CDR3 totals 17 residues. Germline V gene sequence: CDR1 SGHTA, CDR2 FQGNSA. CDR3 residues: CASRRRTERASYNEQFF.

The chain couples TRBV25-1 to TRBJ2-1; the D call of TRBD2 rests on TCRdb alone, since no DNA is present to check it. The germline V gene encodes CDR1 MGHDK and CDR2 SYGVNS. The CDR3 consists of 14 residues. Here the CDR3 reads CASHPSGLYNEQFF. Variable domain in full (rest from reference TRBV25-1 and TRBJ2-1): EADIYQTPRYLVIGTGKKITLECSQTMGHDKMYWYQQDPGMELHLIHYSYGVNSTEKGDLSSESTVSRIRTEHFPLTLESARPSHTSQYLCASHPSGLYNEQFFGPGTRLTVL.

The chain has TRBV3-1 and TRBJ2-6. Looked up from germline, CDR1 is LGHDT and CDR2 is YNNKEL (reference sequence). The CDR3 extends over 15 amino acids. The CDR3 spells CASSQWSTGANVLTF.